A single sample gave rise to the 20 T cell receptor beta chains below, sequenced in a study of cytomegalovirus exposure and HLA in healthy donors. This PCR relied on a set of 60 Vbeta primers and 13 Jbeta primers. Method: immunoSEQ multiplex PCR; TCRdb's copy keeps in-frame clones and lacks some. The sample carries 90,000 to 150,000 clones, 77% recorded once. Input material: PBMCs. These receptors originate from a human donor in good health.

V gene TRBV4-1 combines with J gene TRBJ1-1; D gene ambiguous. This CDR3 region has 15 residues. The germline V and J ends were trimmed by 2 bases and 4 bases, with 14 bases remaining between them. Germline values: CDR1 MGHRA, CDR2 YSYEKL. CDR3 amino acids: CASSQKEGLGTEAFF. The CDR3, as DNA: TGCGCCAGCAGCCAAAAGGAGGGATTGGGCACTGAAGCTTTCTTT.

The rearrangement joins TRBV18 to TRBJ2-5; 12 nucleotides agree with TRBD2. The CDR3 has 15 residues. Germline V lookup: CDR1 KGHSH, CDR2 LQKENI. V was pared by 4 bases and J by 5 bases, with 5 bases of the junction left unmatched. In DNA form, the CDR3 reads TGTGCCAGCTCACAGACTAGCGGGAGTCAGGAGACCCAGTACTTC. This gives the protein CASSQTSGSQETQYF.

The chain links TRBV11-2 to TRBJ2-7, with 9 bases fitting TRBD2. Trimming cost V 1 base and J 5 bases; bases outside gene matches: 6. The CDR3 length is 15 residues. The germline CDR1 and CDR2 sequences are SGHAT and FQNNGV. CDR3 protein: CASSLGGREGDEQYF. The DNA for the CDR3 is TGTGCCAGCAGCTTAGGGGGGCGGGAGGGCGACGAGCAGTACTTC.

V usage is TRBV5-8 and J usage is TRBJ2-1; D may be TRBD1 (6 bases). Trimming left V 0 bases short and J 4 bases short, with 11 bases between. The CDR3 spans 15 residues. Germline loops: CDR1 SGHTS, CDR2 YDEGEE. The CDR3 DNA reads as TGTGCCAGCAGCTTGGGGGGGACATCTTACAATGAGCAGTTCTTC. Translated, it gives CASSLGGTSYNEQFF.

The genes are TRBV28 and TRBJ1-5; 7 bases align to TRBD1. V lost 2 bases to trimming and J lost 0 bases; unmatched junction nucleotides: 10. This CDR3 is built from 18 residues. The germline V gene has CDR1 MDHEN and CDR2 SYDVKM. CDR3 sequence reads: CASSLKGTDPDSNQPQHF. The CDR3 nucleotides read TGTGCCAGCAGTTTAAAAGGGACAGATCCCGATAGCAATCAGCCCCAGCATTTT.

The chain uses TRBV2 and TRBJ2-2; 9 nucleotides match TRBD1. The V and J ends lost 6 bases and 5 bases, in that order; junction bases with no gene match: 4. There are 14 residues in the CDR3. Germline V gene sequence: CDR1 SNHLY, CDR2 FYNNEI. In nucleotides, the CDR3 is TGTGCCAGCAGCACAGGGACAGGGACCGGGGAGCTGTTTTTT. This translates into CASSTGTGTGELFF.

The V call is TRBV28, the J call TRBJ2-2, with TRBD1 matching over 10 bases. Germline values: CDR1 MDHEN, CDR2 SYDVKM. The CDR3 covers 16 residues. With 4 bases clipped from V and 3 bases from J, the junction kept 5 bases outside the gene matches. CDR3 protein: CASSSSGTGDTGELFF. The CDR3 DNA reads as TGTGCCAGCAGTTCCTCCGGGACAGGGGACACCGGGGAGCTGTTTTTT.

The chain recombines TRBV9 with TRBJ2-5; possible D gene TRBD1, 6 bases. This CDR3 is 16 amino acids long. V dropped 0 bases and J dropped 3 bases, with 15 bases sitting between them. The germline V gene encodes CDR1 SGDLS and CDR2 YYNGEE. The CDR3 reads CASSVGVGGIKETQYF. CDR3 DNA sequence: TGTGCCAGCAGCGTAGGGGTAGGGGGAATTAAAGAGACCCAGTACTTC.

CDR3: CASSLGQGAVYEQYF. Here the CDR3 DNA reads TGTGCCAGCAGTTTGGGACAGGGGGCGGTTTACGAGCAGTACTTC. The chain links TRBV27 to TRBJ2-7, with 12 bases that match TRBD1. This CDR3 is built from 15 residues. V lost 3 bases, J lost 4 bases, and 4 bases stayed unmatched. CDR1 and CDR2 (germline): MNHEY, SMNVEV (reference sequence).

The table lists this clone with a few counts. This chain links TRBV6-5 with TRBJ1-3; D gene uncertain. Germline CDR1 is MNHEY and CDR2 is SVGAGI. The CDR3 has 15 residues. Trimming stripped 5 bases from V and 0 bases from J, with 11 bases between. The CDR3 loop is CASSALTSSGNTIYF. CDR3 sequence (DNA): TGTGCCAGCAGTGCCCTGACTAGCTCTGGAAACACCATATATTTT.

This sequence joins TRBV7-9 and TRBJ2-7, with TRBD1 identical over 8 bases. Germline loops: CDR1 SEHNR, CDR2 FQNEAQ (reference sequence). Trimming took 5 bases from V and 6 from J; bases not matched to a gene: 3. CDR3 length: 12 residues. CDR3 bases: TGTGCCAGCAGCGACAGGGGAGGCGAGCAGTACTTC. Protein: CASSDRGGEQYF.

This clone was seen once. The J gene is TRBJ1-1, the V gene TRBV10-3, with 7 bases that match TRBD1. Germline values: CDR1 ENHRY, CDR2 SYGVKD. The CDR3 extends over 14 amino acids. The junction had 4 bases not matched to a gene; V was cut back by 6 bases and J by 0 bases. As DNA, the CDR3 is TGTGCCATCAGATCGACAGGGTTGAACACTGAAGCTTTCTTT. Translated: CAIRSTGLNTEAFF.

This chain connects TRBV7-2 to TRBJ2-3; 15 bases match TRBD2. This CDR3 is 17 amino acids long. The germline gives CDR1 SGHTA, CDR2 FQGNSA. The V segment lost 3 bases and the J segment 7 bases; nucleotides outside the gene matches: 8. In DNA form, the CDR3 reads TGTGCCAGCAGCTTCGGGACTAGCGGGGGGCCCGGTAATACGCAGTATTTT. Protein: CASSFGTSGGPGNTQYF. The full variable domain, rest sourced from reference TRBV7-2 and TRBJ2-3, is GAGVSQSPSNKVTEKGKDVELRCDPISGHTALYWYRQSLGQGLEFLIYFQGNSAPDKSGLPSDRFSAERTGGSVSTLTIQRTQQEDSAVYLCASSFGTSGGPGNTQYFGPGTRLTVL.

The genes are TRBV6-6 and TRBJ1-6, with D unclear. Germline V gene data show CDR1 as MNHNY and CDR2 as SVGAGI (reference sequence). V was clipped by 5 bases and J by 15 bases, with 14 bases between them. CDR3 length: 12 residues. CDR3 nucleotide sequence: TGTGCCAGCAGTCAAATGGAACGGGACCTCCACTTT. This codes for CASSQMERDLHF.

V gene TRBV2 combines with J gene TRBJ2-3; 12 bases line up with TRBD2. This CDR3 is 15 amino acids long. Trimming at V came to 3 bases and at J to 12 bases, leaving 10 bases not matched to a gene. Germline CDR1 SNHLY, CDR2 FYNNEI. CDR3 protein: CASSDSSGRGSYQYF. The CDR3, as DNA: TGTGCCAGCAGTGACTCTAGCGGGAGGGGGAGTTACCAGTATTTT.

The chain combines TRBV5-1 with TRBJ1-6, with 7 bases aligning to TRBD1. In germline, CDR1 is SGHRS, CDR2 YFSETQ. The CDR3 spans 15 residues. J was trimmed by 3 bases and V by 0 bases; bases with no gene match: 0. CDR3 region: CASSLGQGYNSPLHF. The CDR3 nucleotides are TGCGCCAGCAGCTTGGGACAGGGCTATAATTCACCCCTCCACTTT.

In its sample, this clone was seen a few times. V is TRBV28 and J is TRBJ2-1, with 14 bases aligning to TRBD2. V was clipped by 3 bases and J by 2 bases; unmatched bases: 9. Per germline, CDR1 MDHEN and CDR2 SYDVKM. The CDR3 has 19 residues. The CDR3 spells CASSFRGLAGGGAYNEQFF. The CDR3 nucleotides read TGTGCCAGCAGTTTCCGCGGACTAGCGGGAGGAGGGGCCTACAATGAGCAGTTCTTC.

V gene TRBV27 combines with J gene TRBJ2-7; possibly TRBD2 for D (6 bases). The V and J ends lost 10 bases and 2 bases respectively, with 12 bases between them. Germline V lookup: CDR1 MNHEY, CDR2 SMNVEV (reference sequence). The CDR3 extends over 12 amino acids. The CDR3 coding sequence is TGTGCCACCCCGGCGGGAACCTACGAGCAGTACTTC. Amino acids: CATPAGTYEQYF.

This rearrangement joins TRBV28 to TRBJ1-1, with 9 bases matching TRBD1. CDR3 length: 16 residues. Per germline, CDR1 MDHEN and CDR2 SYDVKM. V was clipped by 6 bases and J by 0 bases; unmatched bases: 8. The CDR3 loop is CASRLDRGRMNTEAFF. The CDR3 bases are TGTGCCAGCAGACTGGACAGGGGCCGCATGAACACTGAAGCTTTCTTT.

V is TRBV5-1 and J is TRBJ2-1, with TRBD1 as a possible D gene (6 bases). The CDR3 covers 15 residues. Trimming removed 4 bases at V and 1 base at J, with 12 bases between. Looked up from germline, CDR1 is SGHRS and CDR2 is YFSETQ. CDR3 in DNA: TGCGCCAGCAGCCCATCAGGGGTATCCTACAATGAGCAGTTCTTC. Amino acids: CASSPSGVSYNEQFF.